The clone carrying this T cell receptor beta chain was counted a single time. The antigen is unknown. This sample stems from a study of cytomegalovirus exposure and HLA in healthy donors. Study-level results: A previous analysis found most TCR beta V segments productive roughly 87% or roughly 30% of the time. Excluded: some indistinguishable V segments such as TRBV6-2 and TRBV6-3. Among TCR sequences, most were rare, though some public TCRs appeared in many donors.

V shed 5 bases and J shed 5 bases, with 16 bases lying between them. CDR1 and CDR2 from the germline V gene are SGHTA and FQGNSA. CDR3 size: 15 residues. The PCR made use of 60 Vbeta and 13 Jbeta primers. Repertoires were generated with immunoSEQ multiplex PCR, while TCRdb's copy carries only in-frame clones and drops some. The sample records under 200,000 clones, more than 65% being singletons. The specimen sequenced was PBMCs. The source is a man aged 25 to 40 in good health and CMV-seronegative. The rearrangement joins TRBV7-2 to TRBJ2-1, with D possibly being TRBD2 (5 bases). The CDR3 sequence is CASSGYGEPDNEQFF. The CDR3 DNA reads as TGTGCCAGCAGCGGGTACGGGGAGCCCGACAATGAGCAGTTCTTC.